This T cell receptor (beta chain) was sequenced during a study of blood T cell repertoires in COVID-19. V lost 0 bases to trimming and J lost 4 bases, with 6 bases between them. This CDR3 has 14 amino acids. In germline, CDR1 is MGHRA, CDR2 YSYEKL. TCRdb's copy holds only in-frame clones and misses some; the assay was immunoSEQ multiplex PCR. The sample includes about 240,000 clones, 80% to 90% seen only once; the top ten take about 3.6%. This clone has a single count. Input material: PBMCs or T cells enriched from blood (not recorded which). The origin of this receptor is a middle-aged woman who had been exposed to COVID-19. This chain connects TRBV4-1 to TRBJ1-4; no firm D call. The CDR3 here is CASSQDFNNEKLFF. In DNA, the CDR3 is TGCGCCAGCAGCCAAGATTTCAATAATGAAAAACTGTTTTTT.